This passage covers 11 T cell receptor beta chains from one sample sequenced in a study of T cells after yellow fever vaccination. Each CDR3 protein gets one entry after TCRdb re-called the 5' RACE reads with MiXCR. The repertoire holds 400,000 to 650,000 distinct CDR3 sequences, with roughly 22% as singletons. The sample in question was PBMCs, obtained about 21 days after the first yellow fever vaccination. The receptors shown here come from a man between 18 and 29 years old who received the YFV17D yellow fever vaccine.

The chain is built from TRBV18 and TRBJ2-2; D is possibly TRBD2 (6 bases). The germline V gene encodes CDR1 KGHSH and CDR2 LQKENI. The CDR3 is 15 residues long. V lost 3 bases to trimming and J lost 3 bases, with 11 bases between them. The CDR3 DNA reads TGTGCCAGCTCACCGGCTAGCGACGACACCGGGGAGCTGTTTTTT. Its translation is CASSPASDDTGELFF.

V usage is TRBV10-3 and J usage is TRBJ1-5; a weak D match, TRBD1 (5 bases). This CDR3 has 14 residues. Germline V lookup: CDR1 ENHRY, CDR2 SYGVKD. The germline V and J ends were trimmed by 6 bases and 5 bases, with 14 bases remaining between them. This CDR3 reads CAIRAQGADQPQHF. CDR3 coding DNA: TGTGCCATCAGGGCCCAGGGAGCGGATCAGCCCCAGCATTTT.

Only a few counts were recorded for this clonotype. The chain joins TRBV12-3 or TRBV12-4 to TRBJ1-1, with D unclear. The V and J ends lost 6 bases and 1 base respectively, with 12 bases between them. This CDR3 contains 14 residues. The CDR3 spells CASRNPRGNTEAFF. The CDR3 coding sequence is TGTGCCAGCAGAAACCCCCGGGGGAACACTGAAGCTTTCTTT.

This clonotype was found a few times. The V and J genes are TRBV9 and TRBJ2-1, with 7 bases lining up with TRBD2. Germline CDR1 SGDLS, CDR2 YYNGEE. The CDR3 length is 13 residues. V lost 2 bases, J lost 7 bases, and 3 bases stayed unmatched. Written as DNA, the CDR3 is TGTGCCAGCAGCGTGATGGGGGGGAATGAGCAGTTCTTC. Translating it yields CASSVMGGNEQFF.

A few counts support this clonotype. The chain combines TRBV4-2 with TRBJ2-2; the D is unclear. Germline lookup yields CDR1 LGHNA and CDR2 YNFKEQ. This CDR3 is 13 amino acids long. The V end lost 0 bases, the J end lost 7 bases, and 6 bases lay between the germline ends. CDR3 sequence: CASSQDESGELFF. CDR3 nucleotides: TGTGCCAGCAGCCAAGACGAAAGCGGGGAGCTGTTTTTT.

This clonotype was detected a few times. The chain combines TRBV12-3 or TRBV12-4 with TRBJ1-5; the D is unclear. This CDR3 has 12 residues. Trimming cost V 5 bases and J 9 bases, with 11 bases left between them. The CDR3 nucleotides read TGTGCCAGCAGTATTTTAGGGCGGCCCCAGCATTTT. It is translated as CASSILGRPQHF.

This clonotype was seen a few times. The rearrangement uses TRBV12-3 or TRBV12-4 and TRBJ2-5, with D unclear. Trimming stripped 5 bases from V and 2 bases from J, with 12 bases between. This CDR3 has 14 residues. DNA for the CDR3: TGTGCCAGCAGTCAAAGTGGTACACAAGAGACCCAGTACTTC. It encodes CASSQSGTQETQYF.

The chain has TRBV5-1 and TRBJ2-3, with 8 bases identical to TRBD2. Germline loops: CDR1 SGHRS, CDR2 YFSETQ. V shed 6 bases, J shed 5 bases, and the junction held 5 bases outside the gene matches. CDR3 length: 13 amino acids. CDR3 sequence: CASNRGGVDTQYF. The CDR3 coding sequence is TGCGCCAGCAACCGGGGGGGCGTAGATACGCAGTATTTT.

This rearrangement joins TRBV28 to TRBJ2-7, with D hard to call. This CDR3 contains 13 residues. CDR1 is MDHEN and CDR2 is SYDVKM in the germline V gene. Trimming took 5 bases from V and 6 from J, leaving 14 bases between them. The CDR3 region is CASSPGSGFEQYV. In DNA form, the CDR3 reads TGTGCCAGCAGTCCAGGATCCGGGTTCGAGCAGTACGTC.

V gene TRBV5-1 combines with J gene TRBJ2-2; the match to TRBD2 covers 7 bases. Germline CDR1 and CDR2: SGHRS and YFSETQ. The V gene end was trimmed by 0 bases and the J gene end by 4 bases; junction bases not matched to a gene: 6. The CDR3 sequence is 16 residues long. CDR3 DNA: TGCGCCAGCAGCTTGGTGGCGGGGGTCGGCACCGGGGAGCTGTTTTTT. As protein: CASSLVAGVGTGELFF.

The chain employs TRBV11-2 and TRBJ2-5, with TRBD2 matching over 13 bases. Germline CDR1 SGHAT, CDR2 FQNNGV. Trimming took 4 bases from V and 1 from J; bases not matched to a gene: 9. The CDR3 spans 18 residues. The CDR3 nucleotides read TGTGCCAGCAGCTCGCAGACTAGCGGGGGGCTAATCCAAGAGACCCAGTACTTC. It is translated as CASSSQTSGGLIQETQYF.